This TCR beta chain was observed in a study of T cells after somatic rescue of genetic block. A remark on this clone: The germline gene is not matched at one end of the junction; a read error may be the cause.

Profiling relied on immunoSEQ multiplex PCR, and the TCRdb table lists in-frame clones only, not all of them. Of roughly 71,000 clones in the sample, under 95% were seen once. The germline CDR1 and CDR2 sequences are MNHEY and SMNVEV (reference sequence). The CDR3 extends over 15 amino acids. Material for sequencing was peripheral blood mononuclear cells (PBMCs). This receptor was identified in a man in his thirties or forties. The chain recombines TRBV27 with TRBJ2-7; 9 bases line up with TRBD1. DNA of the CDR3: TGTGCCAGCAGTTTGTCCGGGACAGGGTCCTCCGAGCAGTACTTC. This encodes CASSLSGTGSSEQYF.